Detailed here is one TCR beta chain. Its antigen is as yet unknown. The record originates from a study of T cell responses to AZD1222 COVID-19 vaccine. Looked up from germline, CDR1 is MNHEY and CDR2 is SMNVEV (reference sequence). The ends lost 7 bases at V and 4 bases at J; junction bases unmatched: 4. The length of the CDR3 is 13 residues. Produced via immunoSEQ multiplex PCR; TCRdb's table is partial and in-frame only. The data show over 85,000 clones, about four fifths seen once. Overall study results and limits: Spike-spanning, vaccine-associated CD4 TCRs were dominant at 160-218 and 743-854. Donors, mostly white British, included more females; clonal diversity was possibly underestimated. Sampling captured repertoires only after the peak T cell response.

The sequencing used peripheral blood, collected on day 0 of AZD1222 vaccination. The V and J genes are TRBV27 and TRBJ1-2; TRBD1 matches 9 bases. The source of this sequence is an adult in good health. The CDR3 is CASTPGQGYGYTF. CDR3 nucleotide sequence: TGTGCCAGCACCCCGGGACAGGGCTATGGCTACACCTTC.